This TCR beta chain came from a study of T cells in Graves' hyperthyroidism and ophthalmopathy. TCR beta CDR3 regions were amplified from RNA. HTBI primers were employed in a first-round RT-PCR of the TCR CDR3. TCRdb analysed the multiplex PCR reads with MiXCR anew, one entry per CDR3 protein. The repertoire has approximately 560,000 distinct CDR3 sequences, 40% to 55% of them found once; the top ten carry nearly 8.5%. At least ten counts were recorded for this clonotype. What was sequenced was peripheral blood or thyroid tissue (not recorded which). The sequence came from a woman younger than 35 with Graves' hyperthyroidism.

The CDR3 sequence is CSVEAGTGDTIYF. CDR3 sequence (DNA): TGCAGCGTTGAAGCCGGGACAGGGGACACCATATATTTT. The J gene is TRBJ1-3, the V gene TRBV29-1, with 10 bases fitting TRBD1. The V and J ends lost 1 base and 8 bases, in that order; junction bases with no gene match: 2. Germline V gene lookup returns CDR1 SQVTM and CDR2 ANQGSEA. This CDR3 comprises 13 residues.